These 8 T cell receptor beta chains were sequenced from one sample in a study of shared clonotypes between healthy human individuals (dated by TCRdb to 2019 to 2021). CD8 naive samples were CD45RO-negative cells positively selected for CCR7, giving a CD45RA+CCR7+ population that excluded TemRA cells. Library prep was done by the immunoSEQ multiplex PCR assay. TCRdb carries this immuneACCESS record with in-frame sequences only. Its versions omit some clonotypes, under half of them owing to an unresolved V gene in the studies checked, with the rest unexplained. Here the sample has millions of clones; more than 85% occur a single time. The biggest ten clones account for 1.7% of the sample. The sample comprised naive CD8+ T cells from PBMCs. What the cell subset or site label conveys for this sample: CD45RA+CCR7+. The receptors derive from a man between 18 and 29 years old in good health. Some clones in this sample may be carry-over from other donors' samples.

The CDR3 here is CASSWGQQETQYF. The CDR3 coding sequence is TGTGCCAGCAGCTGGGGACAGCAAGAGACCCAGTACTTC. V gene TRBV7-2 combines with J gene TRBJ2-5, with TRBD1 identical over 7 bases. Losses at the gene ends were 4 bases for V and 2 bases for J; bases not matched to a gene: 1. Per the germline V gene, CDR1 is SGHTA and CDR2 is FQGNSA. There are 13 residues in the CDR3.

This clone is a singleton in its sample. This rearrangement joins TRBV19 to TRBJ2-7; 8 bases map to TRBD1. Trimming removed 4 bases from V and 4 bases from J; junction bases left unmatched: 9. Germline V gene data show CDR1 as LNHDA and CDR2 as SQIVND (reference sequence). This CDR3 is built from 15 residues. Written as DNA, the CDR3 is TGTGCCAGTAGTAGCACAGGGGGACGGTTTTACGAGCAGTACTTC. It specifies CASSSTGGRFYEQYF.

V usage is TRBV7-4 and J usage is TRBJ1-4; D call uncertain. Germline V gives CDR1 SGHVT, CDR2 SQSDAQ. The CDR3 contains 12 residues. Trimming removed 5 bases from V and 8 bases from J, with 9 bases in between. The CDR3 DNA is TGTGCCAGCAGCCCATCGGACGAAAAACTGTTTTTT. This translates into CASSPSDEKLFF.

The genes are TRBV9 and TRBJ2-1; a weak D match, TRBD2 (5 bases). Germline CDR1 and CDR2: SGDLS and YYNGEE. The CDR3 has 13 residues. Trimming pared 3 bases from V and 9 bases from J, leaving 13 bases between. The CDR3 sequence is CASSGTPAREQFF. DNA for the CDR3: TGTGCCAGCAGCGGGACTCCCGCCCGTGAGCAGTTCTTC.

In its sample, this clone was seen once. Relative to the germline gene, one junction end is altered; a read error may explain this. The rearrangement joins TRBV7-9 to TRBJ2-1; weak D call: TRBD2 (6 bases). Germline CDR1 SEHNR, CDR2 FQNEAQ (reference sequence). CDR3 length: 15 residues. The CDR3 reads CASRLPGLSNNEQFF. In DNA, the CDR3 is TGTGCCAGCAGATTACCGGGACTCTCCAACAATGAGCAGTTCTTC.

The chain has TRBV6-5 and TRBJ1-2; possibly TRBD1 for D (6 bases). The V end lost 5 bases, the J end lost 6 bases, and 19 bases lay between the germline ends. Germline V lookup: CDR1 MNHEY, CDR2 SVGAGI. The CDR3 extends over 15 amino acids. The CDR3 is CASSSGQGLRDGYTF. The CDR3 DNA reads as TGTGCCAGCAGTAGCGGCCAGGGGCTACGAGATGGCTACACCTTC.

As regards this clone: This sample includes further DNA sequences coding for the same CDR3. J is TRBJ2-1 and V is TRBV4-1; no clear D. The V and J ends lost 1 base and 6 bases respectively, with 7 bases between them. The CDR3 has 13 residues. The germline V gene encodes CDR1 MGHRA and CDR2 YSYEKL. The CDR3 coding sequence is TGCGCCAGCAGCCAAGTTGGTGGCAATGAGCAGTTCTTC. This gives the protein CASSQVGGNEQFF.

V and J are TRBV9 and TRBJ2-7, with D perhaps matching TRBD1 or TRBD2 (5 bases each). The CDR3 extends over 16 amino acids. V was cut by 4 bases and J by 2 bases, with 19 bases left in between. The germline CDR1 and CDR2 sequences are SGDLS and YYNGEE. This chain's CDR3 is CASSPPGSLYPYEQYF. The CDR3 DNA follows: TGTGCCAGCAGCCCCCCAGGGAGCCTCTATCCCTACGAGCAGTACTTC.